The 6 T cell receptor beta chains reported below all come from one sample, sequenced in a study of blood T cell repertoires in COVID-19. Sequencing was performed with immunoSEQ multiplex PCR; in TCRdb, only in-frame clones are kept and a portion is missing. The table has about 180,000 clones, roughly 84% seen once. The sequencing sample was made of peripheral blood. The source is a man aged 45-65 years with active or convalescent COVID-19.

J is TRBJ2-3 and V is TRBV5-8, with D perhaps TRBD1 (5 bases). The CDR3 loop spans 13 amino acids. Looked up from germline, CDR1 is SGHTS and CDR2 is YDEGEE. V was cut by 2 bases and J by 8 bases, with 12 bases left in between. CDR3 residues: CASSFTGNPTQYF. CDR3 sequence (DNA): TGTGCCAGCAGCTTCACAGGCAACCCTACGCAGTATTTT. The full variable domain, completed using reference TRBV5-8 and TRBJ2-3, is EAGVTQSPTHLIKTRGQQATLRCSPISGHTSVYWYQQALGLGLQFLLWYDEGEERNRGNFPPRFSGRQFPNYSSELNVNALELEDSALYLCASSFTGNPTQYFGPGTRLTVL.

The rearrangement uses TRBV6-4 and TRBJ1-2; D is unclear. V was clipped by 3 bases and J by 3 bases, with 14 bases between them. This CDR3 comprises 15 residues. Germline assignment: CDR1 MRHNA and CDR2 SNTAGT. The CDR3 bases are TGTGCCAGCAGTGATGAATTTCGGACTGACTATGGCTACACCTTC. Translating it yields CASSDEFRTDYGYTF.

The CDR3 DNA is TGTGCCAGCAGCTCTGGACTAGCGTACCCAGATACGCAGTATTTT. Residues: CASSSGLAYPDTQYF. V is TRBV5-6 and J is TRBJ2-3; 9 positions match TRBD2. The ends lost 3 bases at V and 4 bases at J; junction bases unmatched: 6. CDR1 SGHDT and CDR2 YYEEEE come from the germline V gene. CDR3 length: 15 residues.

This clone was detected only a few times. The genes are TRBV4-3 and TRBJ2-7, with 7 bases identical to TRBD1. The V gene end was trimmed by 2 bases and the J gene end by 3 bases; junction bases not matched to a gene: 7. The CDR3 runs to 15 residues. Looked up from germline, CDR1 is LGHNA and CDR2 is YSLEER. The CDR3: CASSQLTGTDYEQYF. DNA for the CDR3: TGCGCCAGCAGCCAACTCACCGGGACAGACTACGAGCAGTACTTC.

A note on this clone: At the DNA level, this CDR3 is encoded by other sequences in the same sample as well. The CDR3 protein is CASSRQGSYEQYF. CDR3 DNA sequence: TGTGCCAGCTCCCGACAGGGTAGCTACGAGCAGTACTTC. The chain recombines TRBV2 with TRBJ2-7, with 7 bases lining up with TRBD1. With V trimmed by 8 bases and J by 3 bases, 7 bases remained unmatched. The length of the CDR3 is 13 residues. Germline CDR1 reads SNHLY; CDR2 reads FYNNEI.

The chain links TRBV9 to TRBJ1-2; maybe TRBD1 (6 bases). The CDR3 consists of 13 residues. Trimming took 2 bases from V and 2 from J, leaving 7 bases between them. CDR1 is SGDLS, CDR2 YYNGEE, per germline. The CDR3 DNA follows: TGTGCCAGCAGCGTTGGACAGAACTATGGCTACACCTTC. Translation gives CASSVGQNYGYTF.